This T cell receptor (beta chain) was obtained from a study of T cells in Graves' hyperthyroidism and ophthalmopathy. Looking at the study overall: Any treatment followed the collection of peripheral blood at initial diagnosis.

Germline assignment: CDR1 MGHRA and CDR2 YSYEKL. The length of the CDR3 is 16 residues. V lost 3 bases to trimming and J lost 4 bases; unmatched junction nucleotides: 6. Whole-study findings and limits: Clonotypes that were expanded in thyroid above 0.001 mostly appeared in blood too. A model using 13 V-J features told ophthalmopathy apart from stable hyperthyroidism.

TCR beta CDR3 regions were amplified from RNA. HTBI primers drove first-round RT-PCR of the TCR CDR3. TCRdb independently ran MiXCR on the multiplex PCR reads; one entry per CDR3 protein. Among roughly 500,000 distinct CDR3 sequences listed, about 20% were seen once. Details on this clonotype: What it binds is not known.

Sequenced material: blood. The receptor was isolated from a woman aged 70-85 years with Graves' ophthalmopathy. The chain recombines TRBV4-1 with TRBJ2-1, with 10 bases fitting TRBD2. CDR3 loop: CASSQALAGAYNEQFF. Written as DNA, the CDR3 is TGCGCCAGCAGCCAGGCCCTAGCGGGAGCGTACAATGAGCAGTTCTTC.